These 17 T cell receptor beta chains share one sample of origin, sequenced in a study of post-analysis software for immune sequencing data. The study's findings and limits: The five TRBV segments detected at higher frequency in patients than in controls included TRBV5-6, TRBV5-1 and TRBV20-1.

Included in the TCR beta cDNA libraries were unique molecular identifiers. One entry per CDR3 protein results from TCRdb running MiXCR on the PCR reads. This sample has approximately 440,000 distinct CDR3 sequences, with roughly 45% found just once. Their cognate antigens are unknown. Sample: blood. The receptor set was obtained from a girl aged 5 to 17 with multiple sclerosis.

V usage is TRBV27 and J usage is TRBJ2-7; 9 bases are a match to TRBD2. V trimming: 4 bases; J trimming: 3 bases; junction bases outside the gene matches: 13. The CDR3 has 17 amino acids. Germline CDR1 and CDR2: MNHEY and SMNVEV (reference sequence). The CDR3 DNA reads TGTGCCAGCAGTTCGATTAGGAGCGTAGCGGGAGTCTACGAGCAGTACTTC. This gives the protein CASSSIRSVAGVYEQYF.

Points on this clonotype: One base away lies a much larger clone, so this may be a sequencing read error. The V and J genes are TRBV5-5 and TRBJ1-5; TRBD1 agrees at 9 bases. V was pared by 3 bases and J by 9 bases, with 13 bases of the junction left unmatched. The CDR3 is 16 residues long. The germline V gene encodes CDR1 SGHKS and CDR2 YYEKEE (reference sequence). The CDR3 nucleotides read TGTGCCAGCAGCTCGGACAGGGGCGCTGTCGATCGGCCCCAGCATTTT. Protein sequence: CASSSDRGAVDRPQHF.

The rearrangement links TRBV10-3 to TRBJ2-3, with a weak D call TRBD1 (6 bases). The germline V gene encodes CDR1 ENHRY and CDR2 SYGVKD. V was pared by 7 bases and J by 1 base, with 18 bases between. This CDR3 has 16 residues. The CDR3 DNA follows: TGTGCCATCAAGCGGTCCATTGGGGGCGGCACAGATACGCAGTATTTT. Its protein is CAIKRSIGGGTDTQYF.

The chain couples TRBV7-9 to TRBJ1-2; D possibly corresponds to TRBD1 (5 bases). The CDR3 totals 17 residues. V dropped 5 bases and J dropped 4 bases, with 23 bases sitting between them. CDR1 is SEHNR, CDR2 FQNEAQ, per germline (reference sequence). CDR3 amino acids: CASSRLTATEISYGYTF. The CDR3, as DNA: TGTGCCAGCAGCCGTCTCACCGCGACAGAGATTAGCTATGGCTACACCTTC. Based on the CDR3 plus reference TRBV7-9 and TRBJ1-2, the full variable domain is DTGVSQNPRHKITKRGQNVTFRCDPISEHNRLYWYRQTLGQGPEFLTYFQNEAQLEKSRLLSDRFSAERPKGSFSTLEIQRTEQGDSAMYLCASSRLTATEISYGYTFGSGTRLTVV.

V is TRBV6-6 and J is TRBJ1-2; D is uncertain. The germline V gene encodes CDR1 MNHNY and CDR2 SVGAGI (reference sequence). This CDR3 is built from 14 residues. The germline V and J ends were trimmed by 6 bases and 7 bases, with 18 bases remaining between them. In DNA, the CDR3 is TGTGCCAGCAGCCCCGTTAGCCTGGGCTCTGGCTACACCTTC. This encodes CASSPVSLGSGYTF.

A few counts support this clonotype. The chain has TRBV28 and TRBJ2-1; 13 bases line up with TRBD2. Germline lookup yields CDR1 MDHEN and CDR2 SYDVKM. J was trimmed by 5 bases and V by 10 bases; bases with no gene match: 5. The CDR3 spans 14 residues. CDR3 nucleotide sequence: TGTGCCACCTACGGACTAGCGGGAGACAATGAGCAGTTCTTC. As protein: CATYGLAGDNEQFF.

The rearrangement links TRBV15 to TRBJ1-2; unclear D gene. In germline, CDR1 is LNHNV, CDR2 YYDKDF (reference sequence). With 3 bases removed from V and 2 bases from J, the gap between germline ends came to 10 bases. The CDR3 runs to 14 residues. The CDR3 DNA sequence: TGTGCCACCAGCAGGGCGAGGCAGAACTATGGCTACACCTTC. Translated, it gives CATSRARQNYGYTF. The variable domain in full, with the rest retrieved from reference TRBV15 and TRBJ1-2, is DAMVIQNPRYQVTQFGKPVTLSCSQTLNHNVMYWYQQKSSQAPKLLFHYYDKDFNNEADTPDNFQSRRPNTSFCFLDIRSPGLGDTAMYLCATSRARQNYGYTFGSGTRLTVV.

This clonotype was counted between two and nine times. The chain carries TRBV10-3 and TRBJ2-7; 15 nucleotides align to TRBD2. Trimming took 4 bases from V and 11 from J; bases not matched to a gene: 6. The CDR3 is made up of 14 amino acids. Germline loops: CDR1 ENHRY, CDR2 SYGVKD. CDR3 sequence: CAISGTSGRDFKYF. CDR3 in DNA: TGTGCCATCAGTGGGACTAGCGGGAGGGATTTCAAGTACTTC.

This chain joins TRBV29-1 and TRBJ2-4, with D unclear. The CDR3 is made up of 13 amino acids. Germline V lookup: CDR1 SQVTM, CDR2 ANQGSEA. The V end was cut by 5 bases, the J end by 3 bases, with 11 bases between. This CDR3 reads CSVLGRLKNIQYF. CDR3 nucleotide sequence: TGCAGCGTTCTCGGCAGGCTCAAAAACATTCAGTACTTC. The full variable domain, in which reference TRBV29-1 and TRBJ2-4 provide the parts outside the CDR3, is SAVISQKPSRDICQRGTSLTIQCQVDSQVTMMFWYRQQPGQSLTLIATANQGSEATYESGFVIDKFPISRPNLTFSTLTVSNMSPEDSSIYLCSVLGRLKNIQYFGAGTRLSVL.

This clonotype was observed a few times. The CDR3 region is CASSQDRLVKRYNEQFF. The CDR3 nucleotides are TGTGCCAGCAGCCAAGACCGACTAGTTAAGCGGTACAATGAGCAGTTCTTC. The chain has TRBV14 and TRBJ2-1; perhaps TRBD2 as D (6 bases). Germline-derived CDR1 and CDR2 are SGHDN and FVKESK. The V gene lost 0 bases and the J gene lost 4 bases, with 16 bases spanning the gap. The length of the CDR3 is 17 residues. The complete variable domain, with remaining parts taken from reference TRBV14 and TRBJ2-1, reads EAGVTQFPSHSVIEKGQTVTLRCDPISGHDNLYWYRRVMGKEIKFLLHFVKESKQDESGMPNNRFLAERTGGTYSTLKVQPAELEDSGVYFCASSQDRLVKRYNEQFFGPGTRLTVL.

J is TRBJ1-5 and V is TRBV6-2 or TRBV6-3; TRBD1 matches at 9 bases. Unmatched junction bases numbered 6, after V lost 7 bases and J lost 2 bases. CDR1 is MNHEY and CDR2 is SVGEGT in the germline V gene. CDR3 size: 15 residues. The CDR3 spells CASIGTGRGNQPQHF. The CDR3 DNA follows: TGTGCCAGCATCGGGACAGGGAGGGGCAATCAGCCCCAGCATTTT.

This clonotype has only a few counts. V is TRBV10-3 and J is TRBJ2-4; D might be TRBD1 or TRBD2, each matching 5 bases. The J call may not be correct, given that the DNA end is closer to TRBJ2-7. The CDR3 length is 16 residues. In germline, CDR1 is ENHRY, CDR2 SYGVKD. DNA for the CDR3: TGTGCCATCAGTGATACGGGACGGCGTGGGATCTACGAGCAGTACTTC. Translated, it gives CAISDTGRRGIYEQYF.

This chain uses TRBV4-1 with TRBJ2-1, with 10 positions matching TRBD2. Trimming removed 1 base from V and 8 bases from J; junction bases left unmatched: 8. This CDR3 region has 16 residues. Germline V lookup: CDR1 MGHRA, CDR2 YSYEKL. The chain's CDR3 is CASSQGASGSLDEQFF. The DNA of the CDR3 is TGCGCCAGCAGCCAAGGGGCTAGCGGGAGTCTCGATGAGCAGTTCTTC.

The DNA for the CDR3 is TGTGCCAGCAGCCAAGCAACAGGGACTATGAACACTGAAGCTTTCTTT. Translating it yields CASSQATGTMNTEAFF. The rearrangement joins TRBV3-1 to TRBJ1-1; a possible D gene is TRBD1 (6 bases). CDR3 size: 16 residues. The ends were cut back, 1 base at V and 0 bases at J, with 12 bases in the middle. Germline loops: CDR1 LGHDT, CDR2 YNNKEL (reference sequence).

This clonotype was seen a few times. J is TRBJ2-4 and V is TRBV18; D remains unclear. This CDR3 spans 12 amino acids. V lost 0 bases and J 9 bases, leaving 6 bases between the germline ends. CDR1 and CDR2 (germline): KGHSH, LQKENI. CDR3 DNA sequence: TGTGCCAGCTCACCACCTATCGGCATTCAGTACTTC. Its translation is CASSPPIGIQYF.

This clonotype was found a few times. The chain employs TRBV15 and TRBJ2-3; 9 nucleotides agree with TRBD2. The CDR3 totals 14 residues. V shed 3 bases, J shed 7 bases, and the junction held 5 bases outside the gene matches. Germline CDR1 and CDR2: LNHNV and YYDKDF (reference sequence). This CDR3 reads CATSRRGGLNTQYF. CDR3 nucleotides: TGTGCCACCAGCAGGCGGGGGGGCTTAAATACGCAGTATTTT.

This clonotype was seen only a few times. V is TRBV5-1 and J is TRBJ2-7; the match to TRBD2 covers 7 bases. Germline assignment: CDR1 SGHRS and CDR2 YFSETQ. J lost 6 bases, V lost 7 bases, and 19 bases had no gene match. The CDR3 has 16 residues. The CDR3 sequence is CASDLWGQRDIVEQYF. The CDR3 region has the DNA TGCGCCAGCGACCTATGGGGTCAGCGGGATATCGTCGAGCAGTACTTC.